The TCR beta chain under discussion was sequenced for a study of blood T cell repertoires in COVID-19. Libraries were prepared by immunoSEQ multiplex PCR; TCRdb keeps only in-frame clonotypes and omits some of them. The table records about 280,000 clones, approximately 83% of them present only once. The count of this clone is one. Germline loops: CDR1 MDHEN, CDR2 SYDVKM. This CDR3 region has 15 residues. V was trimmed by 3 bases and J by 1 base, leaving 11 bases between them. The rearrangement uses TRBV28 and TRBJ2-3; tentative D call: TRBD2 (5 bases). This sequence was found in a woman aged 45-60 years who had recovered from COVID-19. Sequenced: peripheral blood. CDR3 bases: TGTGCCAGCAGTTTGGATTCCGGGGGCACAGATACGCAGTATTTT. Its translation: CASSLDSGGTDTQYF.